Each of the 27 T cell receptor beta chains below was sequenced from the same sample in a study of blood T cells in healthy people across ages. A second PCR of about 7 to 12 cycles used a sample-barcoded 5' primer and a J-beta primer mix. TCRdb fed the 5' RACE reads into MiXCR, producing one record per CDR3 protein. The sample yields hundreds of thousands of distinct CDR3 sequences, under 35% seen once. Sequencing was carried out using blood. All receptors derive from a woman older than 75 in good health.

The gene calls are TRBV7-3 and TRBJ2-3; D is undetermined. Germline CDR1 SGHTA, CDR2 FQGTGA. This CDR3 has 14 amino acids. The V end lost 4 bases, the J end lost 2 bases, and 10 bases lay between the germline ends. The CDR3 region has the DNA TGTGCCAGCAGCTCCAGCCCATCCACAGATACGCAGTATTTT. Translation: CASSSSPSTDTQYF.

This clonotype has at least ten counts. The chain uses TRBV18 and TRBJ1-1; D remains unclear. CDR1 is KGHSH and CDR2 is LQKENI in the germline V gene. Deletions cut 3 bases from V and 0 bases from J, with 14 bases between. This CDR3 comprises 16 residues. In DNA, the CDR3 is TGTGCCAGCTCACCGCCACAGTCTTTTATGAACACTGAAGCTTTCTTT. Translated: CASSPPQSFMNTEAFF.

The chain couples TRBV12-3 or TRBV12-4 to TRBJ1-2; 9 bases line up with TRBD1. Unmatched junction bases numbered 10, after V lost 7 bases and J lost 4 bases. The CDR3 is 15 residues long. The DNA of the CDR3 is TGTGCCAGCAAAAGATCACAGGGGGCGAGCTATGGCTACACCTTC. Residues: CASKRSQGASYGYTF.

The chain uses TRBV5-1 and TRBJ2-5, with TRBD2 matching 8 bases. Germline loops: CDR1 SGHRS, CDR2 YFSETQ. V dropped 1 base and J dropped 2; count of bases not matched to a gene: 4. The CDR3 spans 15 residues. In nucleotides, the CDR3 is TGCGCCAGCAGCTTGACTAGCGGAATACAAGAGACCCAGTACTTC. Translating it yields CASSLTSGIQETQYF.

Many counts were recorded for this clonotype. This chain joins TRBV6-6 and TRBJ2-1, with D possibly matching TRBD1 (5 bases). The CDR3 extends over 14 amino acids. CDR1 and CDR2 from the germline V gene are MNHNY and SVGAGI (reference sequence). Trimming took 2 bases from V and 1 from J, leaving 6 bases between them. CDR3 in amino acids: CASSYRGSYNEQFF. The CDR3, as DNA: TGTGCCAGCAGTTACAGGGGATCCTACAATGAGCAGTTCTTC.

This clonotype was seen at least ten times. CDR3 region: CASSLLQGQDTEAFF. CDR3 bases: TGCGCCAGCAGCTTGTTGCAGGGACAGGACACTGAAGCTTTCTTT. The chain has TRBV5-1 and TRBJ1-1, with 8 nucleotides matching TRBD1. J was trimmed by 3 bases and V by 1 base; bases with no gene match: 5. CDR1 and CDR2 (germline): SGHRS, YFSETQ. The CDR3 has 15 residues.

As concerns this clonotype: Being one base from a much bigger clone, this may be a read error. The rearrangement links TRBV3-1 to TRBJ2-3, with a weak D call TRBD1 (6 bases). The CDR3 runs 15 residues. The V gene lost 0 bases and the J gene lost 2 bases, with 9 bases spanning the gap. Germline CDR1 reads LGHDT; CDR2 reads YNNKEL (reference sequence). DNA for the CDR3: TGTGCCAGCAGCCAAGACAGGGGAGCCACAGATACGCAGTATTTT. This codes for CASSQDRGATDTQYF.

Many counts were recorded for this clonotype. V usage is TRBV6-2 or TRBV6-3 and J usage is TRBJ2-5, with 12 bases matching TRBD2. J gave up 2 bases and V 7 bases, and 8 bases lay outside the gene matches. Looked up from germline, CDR1 is MNHEY and CDR2 is SVGEGT. This CDR3 is 16 amino acids long. The CDR3 reads CASTPRLAGEQETQYF. DNA of the CDR3: TGTGCCAGCACCCCTAGACTAGCGGGGGAGCAAGAGACCCAGTACTTC.

On this clonotype itself: The junction departs from the called germline gene at one end, perhaps through a read error. This rearrangement joins TRBV15 to TRBJ2-6; D may be TRBD1 (6 bases). CDR1 LNHNV and CDR2 YYDKDF come from the germline V gene (reference sequence). The CDR3 is 16 amino acids. DNA for the CDR3: TGTGCCATTCCCGCTGGACAGATCTCTGAGGCCAACGTCCTGACTTTC. Translation gives CAIPAGQISEANVLTF.

This clonotype appeared a single time. At one end the junction does not follow the germline gene, possibly because of a read error. Here the CDR3 DNA reads TGTGCCAGCAGCTTAGAGCTGAACACTGGAGCTTTCTTT. Translating gives CASSLELNTGAFF. The chain couples TRBV5-6 to TRBJ1-1; no firm D call. Germline values: CDR1 SGHDT, CDR2 YYEEEE. The CDR3 sequence is 13 residues long.

The rearrangement uses TRBV7-2 and TRBJ2-7; 10 bases are a match to TRBD2. Germline V gene data show CDR1 as SGHTA and CDR2 as FQGNSA. Germline trimming cut 6 bases from V and 2 bases from J; bases unmatched to any gene: 4. The CDR3 length is 14 residues. In DNA form, the CDR3 reads TGTGCCAGCAGTTCGACTAGCGGGCCCTACGAGCAGTACTTC. Amino acid sequence: CASSSTSGPYEQYF. Variable domain in full (rest from reference TRBV7-2 and TRBJ2-7): GAGVSQSPSNKVTEKGKDVELRCDPISGHTALYWYRQSLGQGLEFLIYFQGNSAPDKSGLPSDRFSAERTGGSVSTLTIQRTQQEDSAVYLCASSSTSGPYEQYFGPGTRLTVT.

This clonotype has at least ten counts. The chain links TRBV4-3 to TRBJ2-6; D is undetermined. The CDR3 extends over 19 amino acids. The ends were cut back, 0 bases at V and 0 bases at J, with 15 bases in the middle. CDR1 and CDR2 (germline): LGHNA, YSLEER. The CDR3 sequence: CASSQDGGFTISGANVLTF. The DNA of the CDR3 is TGCGCCAGCAGCCAAGATGGTGGATTTACTATCTCTGGGGCCAACGTCCTGACTTTC.

The table lists this clonotype with many counts. The CDR3 here is CASSRGSGATDTQYF. CDR3 nucleotide sequence: TGTGCCAGCAGTCGGGGTAGCGGGGCGACAGATACGCAGTATTTT. The V and J genes are TRBV7-2 and TRBJ2-3; 8 bases line up with TRBD2. Losses at the gene ends were 6 bases for V and 3 bases for J; bases not matched to a gene: 8. Per germline, CDR1 SGHTA and CDR2 FQGNSA. The CDR3 contains 15 residues. The full variable domain, in which reference TRBV7-2 and TRBJ2-3 provide the parts outside the CDR3, is GAGVSQSPSNKVTEKGKDVELRCDPISGHTALYWYRQSLGQGLEFLIYFQGNSAPDKSGLPSDRFSAERTGGSVSTLTIQRTQQEDSAVYLCASSRGSGATDTQYFGPGTRLTVL.

The chain combines TRBV20-1 with TRBJ2-2; D perhaps matches TRBD2 (6 bases). CDR3 length: 15 amino acids. Germline V gene data show CDR1 as DFQATT and CDR2 as SNEGSKA (reference sequence). Trimming shortened V by 2 bases and J by 4 bases, and 14 bases separated the two germline ends. This CDR3 reads CSARSGLGGTGELFF. CDR3 DNA sequence: TGCAGTGCTAGATCAGGACTCGGGGGCACCGGGGAGCTGTTTTTT.

Of note for this clonotype: A much larger clone sits a single nucleotide away, making a read error possible. The chain combines TRBV30 with TRBJ2-5; TRBD2 matches 10 bases. The CDR3 consists of 14 residues. Trimming removed 0 bases from V and 11 bases from J; junction bases left unmatched: 9. In germline, CDR1 is GTSNPN, CDR2 SVGIG (reference sequence). CDR3 protein: CAWSVGLAANEQYF. The DNA for the CDR3 is TGTGCCTGGAGTGTCGGACTAGCGGCGAATGAGCAGTACTTC.

This clonotype was counted at least ten times. The chain uses TRBV5-4 and TRBJ2-5; 11 bases line up with TRBD2. The CDR3 has 16 residues. The V gene end was trimmed by 5 bases and the J gene end by 1 base; junction bases not matched to a gene: 7. Germline V CDR1 and CDR2: SGHNT, YYREEE (reference sequence). The DNA of the CDR3 is TGTGCCAGCAGTCCTGGACTAGCGGGCATCCAAGAGACCCAGTACTTC. It specifies CASSPGLAGIQETQYF.

This clonotype has a handful of counts. V and J are TRBV19 and TRBJ2-5; maybe TRBD2 (7 bases). From germline, CDR1 is LNHDA and CDR2 SQIVND (reference sequence). CDR3 length equals 17 residues. The V and J ends lost 5 bases and 1 base respectively, with 20 bases between them. CDR3 residues: CASSPAAGAAFQETQYF. The CDR3 coding sequence is TGTGCCAGTAGTCCCGCGGCGGGGGCGGCCTTCCAAGAGACCCAGTACTTC.

With respect to this clonotype: A clone one base away is much larger, so this may be a read error. This is likely a read error, given that the CDR3 carries no conserved phenylalanine or tryptophan at its end. The rearrangement links TRBV12-3 or TRBV12-4 to TRBJ2-2; 9 positions match TRBD2. Trimming cost V 3 bases and J 4 bases; bases outside gene matches: 3. This CDR3 comprises 15 residues. The CDR3 bases are TGTGCCAGCAGTTTTGGCGGGGGGGCCACCGGGGAGCTGTTTTTG. This sequence encodes CASSFGGGATGELFL.

This clonotype came up many times. The V gene is TRBV2, the J gene TRBJ1-1; tentative D call: TRBD1 (5 bases). The CDR3 is 14 residues long. The V gene's germline CDR1 is SNHLY and CDR2 FYNNEI. The germline V and J ends were trimmed by 5 bases and 1 base, with 11 bases remaining between them. In DNA, the CDR3 is TGTGCCAGCAGTTTGAGCCAGGGGAACACTGAAGCTTTCTTT. It is translated as CASSLSQGNTEAFF. The complete variable domain, with remaining parts taken from reference TRBV2 and TRBJ1-1, reads EPEVTQTPSHQVTQMGQEVILRCVPISNHLYFYWYRQILGQKVEFLVSFYNNEISEKSEIFDDQFSVERPDGSNFTLKIRSTKLEDSAMYFCASSLSQGNTEAFFGQGTRLTVV.

This clonotype came up many times. The chain couples TRBV6-2 or TRBV6-3 to TRBJ2-7; the D gene is possibly TRBD2 (6 bases). The V gene lost 6 bases and the J gene lost 6 bases, with 21 bases spanning the gap. Germline CDR1 MNHEY, CDR2 SVGEGT. The CDR3 runs 15 residues. This CDR3 is CASSPGLWYEGEQYF. CDR3 sequence (DNA): TGTGCCAGCAGCCCGGGACTTTGGTATGAGGGCGAGCAGTACTTC.

In the case of this clonotype: Given a much more abundant clone one base away, this may be a read error. V usage is TRBV18 and J usage is TRBJ1-2; D perhaps matches TRBD1 (6 bases). The CDR3 covers 15 residues. Germline CDR1 is KGHSH and CDR2 is LQKENI. Trimming removed 3 bases at V and 6 bases at J, with 17 bases between. The CDR3 coding sequence is TGTGCCAGCTCACCCCCAGGGGAACCGATCCATGGCTACACCTTC. Translated, it gives CASSPPGEPIHGYTF.

In this sample, this clonotype turned up many times. V and J are TRBV7-2 and TRBJ2-7; 8 bases align to TRBD1. The germline V gene encodes CDR1 SGHTA and CDR2 FQGNSA. The CDR3 has 15 amino acids. The V and J ends lost 1 base and 5 bases, in that order; junction bases with no gene match: 7. CDR3 amino acids: CASSLDRQGWNEQYF. The CDR3 nucleotides are TGTGCCAGCAGCTTAGACCGACAGGGGTGGAACGAGCAGTACTTC.

Comment on this clonotype: This may stem from a read error, because a much larger clone lies one nucleotide away. The chain employs TRBV19 and TRBJ2-1, with 8 bases that match TRBD2. The assigned J gene may be wrong: the sequence end matches TRBJ2-7 better. The germline V gene has CDR1 LNHDA and CDR2 SQIVND (reference sequence). This CDR3 contains 16 residues. This CDR3 is CASSMVAGGEYNGQYF. The CDR3 DNA is TGTGCCAGTAGTATGGTGGCGGGGGGAGAGTACAATGGGCAGTACTTC.

In its sample, this clonotype was seen many times. The rearrangement uses TRBV10-3 and TRBJ2-1; 9 bases line up with TRBD1. CDR1 and CDR2 (germline): ENHRY, SYGVKD. The CDR3 sequence is 14 residues long. V lost 0 bases and J lost 6; bases outside the gene matches: 0. The CDR3 nucleotides read TGTGCCATCAGTGAGTCGACAGGGGGCAATGAGCAGTTCTTC. Encoded protein: CAISESTGGNEQFF.

Only a few counts were recorded for this clonotype. The chain recombines TRBV4-2 with TRBJ2-6, with 7 positions matching TRBD1. Germline values: CDR1 LGHNA, CDR2 YNFKEQ. The ends lost 0 bases at V and 7 bases at J; junction bases unmatched: 3. The CDR3 sequence is 15 residues long. CDR3 in amino acids: CASSQDHRGANVLTF. Here the CDR3 DNA reads TGTGCCAGCAGCCAAGACCACAGGGGTGCCAACGTCCTGACTTTC.

The chain joins TRBV19 to TRBJ1-4; weak D call: TRBD1 (5 bases). Trimming cost V 8 bases and J 13 bases, with 20 bases left between them. This CDR3 contains 13 residues. Germline lookup yields CDR1 LNHDA and CDR2 SQIVND (reference sequence). The CDR3 nucleotides are TGTGCCAGTTGGGGACGCGGTGTGGGAAGACTGTTTTTT. It translates to CASWGRGVGRLFF.

J is TRBJ2-3 and V is TRBV12-3 or TRBV12-4, with D unresolved. V shed 4 bases and J shed 0 bases, with 8 bases lying between them. This CDR3 spans 14 amino acids. DNA of the CDR3: TGTGCCAGCAGTTGTGGGTCGAGCACAGATACGCAGTATTTT. The encoded protein is CASSCGSSTDTQYF.